A selection of T cell receptor beta chains follows, all from one sample in a study of shared clonotypes between healthy human individuals. Repertoires were generated with immunoSEQ multiplex PCR, while TCRdb's copy carries only in-frame clones and drops some. The sample has more than 2 million clones; around 95% are singletons. Sequencing was performed on naive CD4+ T cells sorted from blood. These receptors came from a man between 18 and 35 years old in good health. The CDR3 runs from the conserved cysteine through the conserved F or W. Fields, in order: CDR3 length, V gene, J gene, CDR3 protein.

>18|TRBV9|TRBJ2-3
CASSESSGRAILTDTQYF
>14|TRBV5-1|TRBJ2-1
CASSLERAYNEQFF
>14|TRBV29-1|TRBJ2-7
CSAGGGFPSYEQYF
>11|TRBV7-2|TRBJ2-5
CASSLAETQYF
>13|TRBV19|TRBJ1-1
CASTIGANTEAFF
>14|TRBV11-2|TRBJ2-7
CASSLAGTAYEQYF
>12|TRBV2|TRBJ2-7
CASTAGSYEQYF
>15|TRBV5-4|TRBJ2-3
CASSFGQGVTDTQYF
>16|TRBV7-2|TRBJ2-2
CASSFGRSGNTGELFF
>14|TRBV4-3|TRBJ2-7
CASSMGLGSYEQYF
>14|TRBV7-9|TRBJ2-2
CASIQGRQSGELFF
>12|TRBV30|.
CACRDRVHEQYF
>18|TRBV28|TRBJ2-6
CASSIPGQGIRGANVLTF
>16|TRBV27|TRBJ2-3
CASSLFPGGSTDTQYF
>13|TRBV27|TRBJ1-5
CASRTGDGQPQHF
>13|TRBV14|TRBJ1-1
CASSQVSTTEAFF
>13|TRBV29-1|TRBJ1-4
CSVVRATNEKLFF
>15|TRBV2|TRBJ2-3
CASSEAQVAADTQYF
>15|TRBV18|TRBJ2-5
CASSPPTSGGQTQYF
>15|TRBV4-1|TRBJ2-2
CASSQEPFKVGELFF
>14|TRBV25-1|TRBJ1-5
CASSGGYSNQPQHF
>14|TRBV28|TRBJ2-2
CASSSAGVTGELFF
>14|TRBV18|TRBJ2-3
CASSPDSYTDTQYF
>14|TRBV5-4|TRBJ2-2
CASSLPLGTGELFF
>15|TRBV4-1|TRBJ2-1
CVSSQDDSSYNEQFF
>15|TRBV7-3|TRBJ2-3
CASSLGQKGTDTQYF
>15|TRBV7-2|TRBJ1-5
CASSPGDRVGQPQHF
>14|TRBV30|TRBJ1-2
CAWRQAGRDYGYTF
>19|TRBV27|TRBJ2-1
CASSLKGLAGGYDYNEQFF
>16|TRBV10-3|TRBJ1-2
CAISESLIDRAHGYTF
>12|TRBV30|TRBJ2-1
CACIRRYNEQFF
>15|TRBV5-4|TRBJ2-7
CASSLGREGLYEQYF
>16|TRBV2|TRBJ1-5
CASSPRGLRSNQPQHF
>13|TRBV6-6|TRBJ1-1
CASSYLGDTEAFF
>14|TRBV1|TRBJ2-7
CTSSQDHACYEQYF
>13|TRBV11-2|TRBJ1-1
CASSPRTWTEAFF
>14|TRBV18|TRBJ1-2
CASQGDRSNYGYTF
>14|TRBV6-1|TRBJ1-4
CASSEDRAVVKLFF
>12|TRBV10-3|TRBJ2-5
CAISEPQETQYF
>13|TRBV19|TRBJ2-7
CASSIQGLGEQYF
>13|TRBV6-5|TRBJ2-5
CASRKQGQETQYF
>15|TRBV6-6|TRBJ1-2
CASSPKGMVLYGYTF
>12|TRBV30|TRBJ1-2
CATTGVSYGYTF
>14|TRBV19|TRBJ1-6
CASSQRDGNSPLHF
>13|TRBV7-8|TRBJ1-2
CASSLDGTYGYTF
>14|TRBV30|TRBJ1-2
CAWSVEAGGGGYTF
>12|TRBV2|TRBJ2-1
CASGSGRAEQFF
>15|TRBV5-1|TRBJ2-3
CASSTGTGGTDTQYF
>12|TRBV6-5|TRBJ2-3
CATRTSADTQYF
>12|TRBV2|TRBJ1-1
CASLQGRTEAFF
>15|TRBV10-3|TRBJ1-2
CAIRGTVLTNYGYTF
>14|TRBV9|TRBJ2-2
CASNAGTYTGELFF
>17|TRBV30|TRBJ1-6
CAWTNRVGRGYNSPLHF
>14|TRBV7-9|TRBJ1-1
CASSSRTPNTEAFF
>12|TRBV7-2|TRBJ2-7
CASRPPGGEQYF
>13|TRBV6-5|TRBJ1-2
CASRRQGGDGYTF
>11|TRBV6-5|TRBJ2-1
CASRNYNEQFF